The 18 T cell receptor beta chains listed next were all sequenced from one sample in a study of T cell responses to AZD1222 COVID-19 vaccine. The repertoire was sequenced with immunoSEQ multiplex PCR; TCRdb's copy has only in-frame clones and lacks some. In the table there are under 85,000 clones, roughly nine tenths of which are singletons. Sequenced here: peripheral blood, sampled 28 days after the second AZD1222 dose. All receptors come from an adult who received the AZD1222 COVID-19 vaccine.

The gene calls are TRBV19 and TRBJ1-5, with TRBD1 matching over 9 bases. Trimming at V came to 3 bases and at J to 0 bases, leaving 6 bases not matched to a gene. The CDR3 sequence is 17 residues long. Germline V gene data show CDR1 as LNHDA and CDR2 as SQIVND (reference sequence). The CDR3 DNA is TGTGCCAGTAGTATCATGGGACAGGGCTATAGCAATCAGCCCCAGCATTTT. Translating it yields CASSIMGQGYSNQPQHF.

The chain joins TRBV5-5 to TRBJ2-7, with D perhaps TRBD1 (5 bases). V lost 3 bases to trimming and J lost 5 bases, with 15 bases between them. Looked up from germline, CDR1 is SGHKS and CDR2 is YYEKEE (reference sequence). The CDR3 has 14 amino acids. The CDR3 coding sequence is TGTGCCAGCAGCTCTTATGGGGCCAGCGACGAGCAGTACTTC. Its translation: CASSSYGASDEQYF.

The chain links TRBV2 to TRBJ2-2, with unresolved D. Per the germline V gene, CDR1 is SNHLY and CDR2 is FYNNEI. The CDR3 covers 14 residues. The germline V and J ends were trimmed by 7 bases and 1 base, with 10 bases remaining between them. Written as DNA, the CDR3 is TGTGCCAGCATGGTGTCCGTGAACACCGGGGAGCTGTTTTTT. Its translation: CASMVSVNTGELFF.

The chain couples TRBV27 to TRBJ2-3; D is ambiguous. Between the trimmed V and J ends, which lost 5 bases and 4 bases, there was a span of 10 bases. The CDR3 has 13 amino acids. The germline CDR1 and CDR2 sequences are MNHEY and SMNVEV (reference sequence). CDR3 coding DNA: TGTGCCAGCAGTCCTAATGTCCCAGATACGCAGTATTTT. This encodes CASSPNVPDTQYF.

This clone was counted between two and nine times. The chain uses TRBV6-5 and TRBJ2-5; no clear D. Germline values: CDR1 MNHEY, CDR2 SVGAGI. There are 12 residues in the CDR3. Trimming left V 5 bases short and J 2 bases short, with 6 bases between. CDR3 bases: TGTGCCAGCAGTAAATTTCAAGAGACCCAGTACTTC. As protein: CASSKFQETQYF.

This chain joins TRBV10-3 and TRBJ2-3, with D possibly TRBD2 on 5 matching bases. Between the trimmed V and J ends, which lost 4 bases and 0 bases, there was a span of 20 bases. The CDR3 sequence is 18 residues long. Germline lookup yields CDR1 ENHRY and CDR2 SYGVKD. CDR3 in DNA: TGTGCCATCAGTGGTCCCCAACTACGGGAAACTAGCACAGATACGCAGTATTTT. Protein product: CAISGPQLRETSTDTQYF.

CDR3 DNA sequence: TGTGCCAGCAGTTTTAACGGTGGCGAAGCTTTCTTT. Amino acid sequence: CASSFNGGEAFF. V usage is TRBV12-3 or TRBV12-4 and J usage is TRBJ1-1, with unresolved D. The CDR3 loop spans 12 amino acids. The germline V and J ends were trimmed by 3 bases and 8 bases, with 10 bases remaining between them.

This chain uses TRBV7-9 with TRBJ1-5; 9 bases fit TRBD1. The CDR3 is 15 amino acids. CDR1 is SEHNR and CDR2 is FQNEAQ in the germline V gene (reference sequence). Trimming cost V 1 base and J 2 bases; bases outside gene matches: 0. CDR3 protein: CASSLGTGGNQPQHF. CDR3 coding DNA: TGTGCCAGCAGCTTAGGGACAGGGGGCAATCAGCCCCAGCATTTT.

The CDR3 loop is CAWGGGTGGGLSYGYTF. For the CDR3, the DNA is TGTGCCTGGGGGGGAGGCACAGGGGGCGGTCTGTCCTATGGCTACACCTTC. V and J are TRBV30 and TRBJ1-2, with 9 bases that match TRBD1. CDR1 and CDR2 (germline): GTSNPN, SVGIG (reference sequence). The trim removed 5 bases at V and 4 bases at J, leaving 17 bases unmatched. The CDR3 is 17 residues long.

The chain couples TRBV24-1 to TRBJ2-2, with a possible D match to TRBD1 (6 bases). V dropped 0 bases and J dropped 1 base, with 14 bases sitting between them. The CDR3 is 18 residues long. Per the germline V gene, CDR1 is KGHDR and CDR2 is SFDVKD. This CDR3 reads CATSDLGQLSRNTGELFF. The CDR3 DNA reads as TGTGCCACCAGTGATTTGGGACAGCTTTCCCGGAACACCGGGGAGCTGTTTTTT.

The chain joins TRBV7-9 to TRBJ2-7, with D tentatively TRBD2 (5 bases). Germline V gene data show CDR1 as SEHNR and CDR2 as FQNEAQ (reference sequence). The CDR3 is made up of 15 amino acids. The ends were cut back, 2 bases at V and 3 bases at J, with 14 bases in the middle. CDR3 sequence reads: CASSLNPAAGYEQYF. The CDR3 DNA reads TGTGCCAGCAGCTTAAATCCAGCGGCCGGCTACGAGCAGTACTTC. The variable domain in full, with the rest retrieved from reference TRBV7-9 and TRBJ2-7, is DTGVSQNPRHKITKRGQNVTFRCDPISEHNRLYWYRQTLGQGPEFLTYFQNEAQLEKSRLLSDRFSAERPKGSFSTLEIQRTEQGDSAMYLCASSLNPAAGYEQYFGPGTRLTVT.

V and J are TRBV4-1 and TRBJ1-2, with TRBD1 matching 7 bases. The trim removed 0 bases at V and 4 bases at J, leaving 8 bases unmatched. Germline V gives CDR1 MGHRA, CDR2 YSYEKL. This CDR3 spans 16 amino acids. The CDR3 sequence: CASSQEVTGATYGYTF. The CDR3 region has the DNA TGCGCCAGCAGCCAAGAAGTTACAGGGGCGACCTATGGCTACACCTTC.

This clone was detected a few times. The genes are TRBV7-3 and TRBJ1-1; D gene ambiguous. V was shortened by 5 bases and J by 2 bases, with 12 bases between the two germline ends. Germline V lookup: CDR1 SGHTA, CDR2 FQGTGA. The CDR3 length is 14 residues. CDR3 nucleotide sequence: TGTGCCAGCAGCAAAACCAAAGACAACACTGAAGCTTTCTTT. It codes for CASSKTKDNTEAFF.

The rearrangement joins TRBV7-2 to TRBJ1-5; perhaps TRBD1 as D (6 bases). Trimming took 2 bases from V and 2 from J, leaving 10 bases between them. The germline CDR1 and CDR2 sequences are SGHTA and FQGNSA. The CDR3 has 15 residues. The CDR3 reads CASSLSGVGNQPQHF. The CDR3 DNA is TGTGCCAGCAGCTTATCAGGGGTGGGCAATCAGCCCCAGCATTTT.

The chain combines TRBV28 with TRBJ1-2; D gene ambiguous. This CDR3 region has 12 residues. Germline CDR1 is MDHEN and CDR2 is SYDVKM. V was shortened by 1 base and J by 6 bases, with 6 bases between the two germline ends. For the CDR3, the DNA is TGTGCCAGCAGTTTATACCCAGATGGCTACACCTTC. This sequence encodes CASSLYPDGYTF.

The J gene is TRBJ2-1, the V gene TRBV2; D is uncertain. Trimming pared 4 bases from V and 5 bases from J, leaving 6 bases between. Germline V lookup: CDR1 SNHLY, CDR2 FYNNEI. The CDR3 is 12 amino acids. CDR3 coding DNA: TGTGCCAGCAGTGTGTGGGACAATGAGCAGTTCTTC. Its protein is CASSVWDNEQFF.

CDR3: CASSSRIAGTDTQYF. CDR3 sequence (DNA): TGTGCCAGCAGCTCCCGGATAGCGGGCACAGATACGCAGTATTTT. This sequence joins TRBV7-2 and TRBJ2-3; perhaps TRBD2 as D (6 bases). Germline V gives CDR1 SGHTA, CDR2 FQGNSA. CDR3 size: 15 residues. Trimming removed 4 bases at V and 1 base at J, with 12 bases between.

This clone was seen just once. DNA of the CDR3: TGTGCCAGCAGTGAAGGCAGGGCTGAAGGCTACACCTTC. Translated, it gives CASSEGRAEGYTF. The J gene is TRBJ1-2, the V gene TRBV2, with a possible D match to TRBD1 (5 bases). Germline CDR1 reads SNHLY; CDR2 reads FYNNEI. The CDR3 length is 13 residues. With 1 base removed from V and 8 bases from J, the gap between germline ends came to 11 bases.